This T cell receptor beta chain was recovered during a study of blood T cell repertoires in COVID-19. The germline V gene encodes CDR1 SNHLY and CDR2 FYNNEI. This CDR3 has 13 residues. With V trimmed by 7 bases and J by 10 bases, 12 bases remained unmatched. Sequencing used immunoSEQ multiplex PCR; TCRdb keeps in-frame clones, though not all of them. The repertoire holds about 370,000 clones, with over 75% as singletons. This sequence was found in a woman aged 25 to 45 with COVID-19, enrolled during active disease. The gene calls are TRBV2 and TRBJ1-2; 7 bases are a match to TRBD1. Input material: peripheral blood. CDR3 sequence reads: CASNSGTALDYTF. The CDR3 coding sequence is TGTGCCAGCAACTCCGGGACAGCCCTAGACTACACCTTC. The variable domain in full, completed from reference TRBV2 and TRBJ1-2, reads EPEVTQTPSHQVTQMGQEVILRCVPISNHLYFYWYRQILGQKVEFLVSFYNNEISEKSEIFDDQFSVERPDGSNFTLKIRSTKLEDSAMYFCASNSGTALDYTFGSGTRLTVV.